The present T cell receptor beta chain was sequenced within a study of OX40 agonist ivuxolimab in advanced cancers. As for the study more broadly: Ivuxolimab, which targeted the costimulatory receptor OX40 (CD134), was an agonistic, fully human IgG2 monoclonal antibody. Of the roughly 53 patients in dose escalation, about 20 had hepatocellular carcinoma, some 15 had melanoma, 9 had renal cell carcinoma and 9 had head and neck cancer. The purpose of peripheral TCRbeta sequencing was to test whether ivuxolimab changed TCR sequence diversity and led to clonal T-cell expansion. Partial responses were achieved by three dose-escalation patients, of whom one had hepatocellular carcinoma and two had cutaneous melanoma. The dose-escalation cohort was roughly 87% male with a mean age of about 60 years, ranging from about 23 to 85. Patients were allowed to have had prior anti-PD-1, anti-PD-L1 or anti-CTLA-4 therapy, and approximately 40% of the dose-escalation patients had been treated with checkpoint inhibitors. Intravenous ivuxolimab was administered to patients every 2 weeks at six dose levels: 0.01, 0.1, 0.3, 1.5, 3 and 10 mg/kg. The paper describes the monotherapy dose-escalation part (N of about 54 patients) of the phase I trial of ivuxolimab. The research as a whole found: At doses of 0.1 to 3.0 mg/kg, clonal expansion of both CD4+ and CD8+ blood T cells was observed from baseline to week 6. On average, CD8+ T cells showed more expanded clones than CD4+ T cells after ivuxolimab. Low levels of normalized T-cell clonal expansion were also seen in some nonresponding patients. The antigen specificity of the clonally expanded peripheral T cells was not determined. In the 0.1-3.0 mg/kg groups, partial responders were among the patients with the lowest normalized peripheral clonal expansion, particularly in CD8+ T cells.

Notes on this clone: It has no known antigen specificity. No base quality information exists; no much larger clone differs at one position.

Genomic DNA was extracted from sorted cells for sequencing of the TCRbeta CDR3 region. The immunoSEQ Assay was used for sequencing of TCRbeta CDR3 regions. The table was pulled from immuneACCESS by TCRdb, which kept in-frame rearrangements only. Such tables lose some clones; where checked, under half of the loss comes from unresolved V genes, and the rest has no known cause. Counted in this sample were 33,000 or so clones; approximately 81% of them appeared once. The ten largest account for around 13% of the sample. The germline V gene (reference sequence) provides CDR1 LNHDA and CDR2 SQIVND. Clipping removes 6 bases from V and 6 bases from J, with 10 as the unmatched junction base count. The CDR3 contains 14 residues, cysteine and phenylalanine counted. This entry keeps only the CDR3 DNA: 42 bases, framed from base 1. Patients with autoimmune disease history or receiving systemic immunosuppression were excluded from the trial. Peripheral blood for TCR sequencing was collected from all dose cohorts at baseline, on cycle 4 day 1, and on cycle 7 day 1. The samples were drawn from a first-in-human, open-label, multicenter phase I dose-escalation trial of ivuxolimab. Adults with locally advanced or metastatic melanoma, renal cell carcinoma, hepatocellular carcinoma or head and neck squamous cell carcinoma were enrolled in the trial. Before TCR sequencing, CD4+ T cells and CD8+ T cells from peripheral blood were sorted into separate populations.

The sequence links TRBV19 to TRBJ2-5, and TRBD2 matches 7 of the central bases. The sequence was collected from an adult with an advanced solid tumor such as melanoma, head and neck, liver or kidney cancer. Sequencing used CD4+ or CD8+ T cells sorted from blood, obtained in a trial of the OX40 agonist ivuxolimab. The nucleotides read TGTGCCAGTAGCGAGGTGGGCGGGAGCCAGACCCAGTACTTC. It is translated as CASSEVGGSQTQYF.